The 25 T cell receptor beta chains in this list originate from one sample, sequenced in a study of cytotoxic CD8 clonotypes in ibrutinib-treated CLL. This table comes from immunoSEQ multiplex PCR, and its TCRdb copy is limited to in-frame clones, with some not included. Among 130,000 to 150,000 clones listed, 75% to 85% were seen once. The input for sequencing was PBMCs, taken after 12 months of ibrutinib treatment. The receptors were gathered from a human donor with chronic lymphocytic leukemia.

This chain uses TRBV19 with TRBJ1-1; TRBD1 might be the D (5 bases). Trimming took 6 bases from V and 0 from J, leaving 11 bases between them. CDR1 is LNHDA and CDR2 is SQIVND in the germline V gene (reference sequence). The length of the CDR3 is 14 residues. As DNA, the CDR3 is TGTGCCAGTAGCGCTAGGGGACTGAACACTGAAGCTTTCTTT. Translating it yields CASSARGLNTEAFF.

This clone showed up just a few times. The chain recombines TRBV18 with TRBJ1-1; TRBD1 matches 7 bases. Germline assignment: CDR1 KGHSH and CDR2 LQKENI. With 1 base clipped from V and 0 bases from J, the junction kept 2 bases outside the gene matches. This CDR3 region has 15 residues. The CDR3 here is CASSPRQGMNTEAFF. For the CDR3, the DNA is TGTGCCAGCTCACCACGACAGGGCATGAACACTGAAGCTTTCTTT.

J is TRBJ2-5 and V is TRBV7-9; the match to TRBD1 covers 9 bases. Germline V gives CDR1 SEHNR, CDR2 FQNEAQ (reference sequence). This CDR3 spans 16 amino acids. V lost 5 bases, J lost 3 bases, and 10 bases stayed unmatched. The CDR3 sequence: CASSTPDRGWKETQYF. The CDR3 region has the DNA TGTGCCAGCAGCACCCCGGACAGGGGTTGGAAAGAGACCCAGTACTTC.

This chain connects TRBV4-2 to TRBJ1-2, with TRBD1 matching 8 bases. The length of the CDR3 is 17 residues. J lost 0 bases, V lost 1 base, and 7 bases had no gene match. Per germline, CDR1 LGHNA and CDR2 YNFKEQ. The chain's CDR3 is CASSQGTGILANYGYTF. In DNA form, the CDR3 reads TGTGCCAGCAGCCAAGGGACAGGGATCCTAGCTAACTATGGCTACACCTTC.

The chain uses TRBV4-1 and TRBJ2-1, with D unclear. In germline, CDR1 is MGHRA, CDR2 YSYEKL. Trimming took off 4 bases at V and 6 bases at J, with 4 bases between the two ends. CDR3 length equals 11 residues. The chain's CDR3 is CASSRGNEQFF. CDR3 DNA sequence: TGCGCCAGCAGCCGCGGCAATGAGCAGTTCTTC.

The V gene is TRBV27, the J gene TRBJ1-4; no definite D call. There are 15 residues in the CDR3. The germline CDR1 and CDR2 sequences are MNHEY and SMNVEV (reference sequence). The V end was cut by 2 bases, the J end by 6 bases, with 13 bases between. This CDR3 reads CASSLSGEWYEKLFF. CDR3 nucleotides: TGTGCCAGCAGTTTAAGTGGGGAATGGTATGAAAAACTGTTTTTT. Variable domain in full (rest from reference TRBV27 and TRBJ1-4): EAQVTQNPRYLITVTGKKLTVTCSQNMNHEYMSWYRQDPGLGLRQIYYSMNVEVTDKGDVPEGYKVSRKEKRNFPLILESPSPNQTSLYFCASSLSGEWYEKLFFGSGTQLSVL.

Here the CDR3 reads CASSLETQYF. The CDR3 DNA reads as TGTGCCAGCAGCCTAGAGACCCAGTACTTC. This chain links TRBV25-1 with TRBJ2-5; D uncertain. CDR3 size: 10 residues. V lost 6 bases, J lost 4 bases, and 3 bases lay in between. Germline loops: CDR1 MGHDK, CDR2 SYGVNS.

J is TRBJ1-1 and V is TRBV6-5; no reliable D call. The germline V gene encodes CDR1 MNHEY and CDR2 SVGAGI. There are 15 residues in the CDR3. Trimming took off 2 bases at V and 0 bases at J, with 10 bases between the two ends. CDR3 sequence reads: CASSYGQTMNTEAFF. The CDR3 DNA reads TGTGCCAGCAGTTACGGTCAAACTATGAACACTGAAGCTTTCTTT.

The chain combines TRBV18 with TRBJ2-7; D unclear. The V end lost 5 bases, the J end lost 3 bases, and 14 bases lay between the germline ends. This CDR3 has 14 residues. Germline V gene lookup returns CDR1 KGHSH and CDR2 LQKENI. This CDR3 reads CASSIGTENYEQYF. The CDR3 DNA is TGTGCCAGCTCAATCGGCACGGAGAACTACGAGCAGTACTTC.

V usage is TRBV7-9 and J usage is TRBJ2-1; 14 nucleotides agree with TRBD2. From germline, CDR1 is SEHNR and CDR2 FQNEAQ (reference sequence). The CDR3 extends over 17 amino acids. The ends lost 0 bases at V and 6 bases at J; junction bases unmatched: 4. Here the CDR3 reads CASSLAGLAGVVNEQFF. The CDR3, as DNA: TGTGCCAGCAGCTTAGCGGGACTAGCGGGAGTCGTCAATGAGCAGTTCTTC.

V usage is TRBV25-1 and J usage is TRBJ1-5; no firm D call. Germline CDR1 is MGHDK and CDR2 is SYGVNS. Trimming removed 1 base from V and 2 bases from J, with 18 bases in between. CDR3 length: 18 residues. In DNA form, the CDR3 reads TGTGCCAGCAGTGAATTCTTCTCGAGTTTGTGTGGCAATCAGCCCCAGCATTTT. Its protein product is CASSEFFSSLCGNQPQHF.

The J gene is TRBJ2-1, the V gene TRBV6-5, with TRBD2 matching 11 bases. With V trimmed by 5 bases and J by 5 bases, 8 bases remained unmatched. The CDR3 length is 16 residues. CDR1 and CDR2 (germline): MNHEY, SVGAGI. This CDR3 is CASSHWGLAENNEQFF. CDR3 coding DNA: TGTGCCAGCAGTCACTGGGGACTAGCGGAAAACAATGAGCAGTTCTTC.

The V gene is TRBV7-9, the J gene TRBJ2-1, with 7 bases matching TRBD1. With 0 bases clipped from V and 8 bases from J, the junction kept 7 bases outside the gene matches. Germline V gives CDR1 SEHNR, CDR2 FQNEAQ (reference sequence). There are 15 residues in the CDR3. The CDR3 nucleotides are TGTGCCAGCAGCTTAGCAGCTACAGGGGAGTATGAGCAGTTCTTC. Its protein product is CASSLAATGEYEQFF.

A single count supports this clone. This chain connects TRBV30 to TRBJ2-7; possible D gene TRBD2, 5 bases. The CDR3 has 11 residues. Germline lookup yields CDR1 GTSNPN and CDR2 SVGIG (reference sequence). V shed 5 bases and J shed 3 bases, with 8 bases lying between them. The CDR3 DNA follows: TGTGCCTGGGAAACTAGCTACGAGCAGTACTTC. Translation: CAWETSYEQYF.

The chain links TRBV18 to TRBJ2-1; D not certain. V lost 2 bases, J lost 7 bases, and 12 bases lay in between. Germline lookup yields CDR1 KGHSH and CDR2 LQKENI. CDR3 length: 14 residues. CDR3 sequence (DNA): TGTGCCAGCTCACCAGGCCTGGCGAATAATGAGCAGTTCTTC. Translated, it gives CASSPGLANNEQFF. The complete variable domain, with remaining parts taken from reference TRBV18 and TRBJ2-1, reads NAGVMQNPRHLVRRRGQEARLRCSPMKGHSHVYWYRQLPEEGLKFMVYLQKENIIDESGMPKERFSAEFPKEGPSILRIQQVVRGDSAAYFCASSPGLANNEQFFGPGTRLTVL.

V usage is TRBV5-4 and J usage is TRBJ1-1; unclear D gene. Germline V gene sequence: CDR1 SGHNT, CDR2 YYREEE (reference sequence). The CDR3 contains 14 residues. Trimming took off 2 bases at V and 0 bases at J, with 8 bases between the two ends. This CDR3 reads CASSFGQLNTEAFF. The CDR3 DNA reads TGTGCCAGCAGCTTTGGGCAGTTGAACACTGAAGCTTTCTTT.

This clone was seen more than once but under ten times. The chain links TRBV11-2 to TRBJ2-3; tentative D call: TRBD2 (5 bases). With 1 base removed from V and 0 bases from J, the gap between germline ends came to 11 bases. Germline V gives CDR1 SGHAT, CDR2 FQNNGV. The length of the CDR3 is 16 residues. For the CDR3, the DNA is TGTGCCAGCAGCTTAGTGTGGGGAGCCAGCACAGATACGCAGTATTTT. Its protein product is CASSLVWGASTDTQYF. The whole variable domain, filled in from reference TRBV11-2 and TRBJ2-3, reads EAGVAQSPRYKIIEKRQSVAFWCNPISGHATLYWYQQILGQGPKLLIQFQNNGVVDDSQLPKDRFSAERLKGVDSTLKIQPAKLEDSAVYLCASSLVWGASTDTQYFGPGTRLTVL.

V is TRBV6-5 and J is TRBJ2-1; D is unclear. Trimming pared 5 bases from V and 1 base from J, leaving 9 bases between. This CDR3 contains 14 residues. CDR1 and CDR2 from the germline V gene are MNHEY and SVGAGI. Written as DNA, the CDR3 is TGTGCCAGCAGTGAGGTGATATCCTACAATGAGCAGTTCTTC. It specifies CASSEVISYNEQFF.

The rearrangement joins TRBV5-6 to TRBJ2-1; D is unclear. CDR1 is SGHDT and CDR2 is YYEEEE in the germline V gene. The CDR3 is 12 amino acids. V shed 4 bases and J shed 8 bases, with 10 bases lying between them. The CDR3 DNA reads TGTGCCAGCAGCCAGCTAGGGTATGAGCAGTTCTTC. Protein: CASSQLGYEQFF.

The chain carries TRBV30 and TRBJ1-4; D is unresolved. Germline V gene sequence: CDR1 GTSNPN, CDR2 SVGIG (reference sequence). The CDR3 has 13 residues. Trimming left V 6 bases short and J 7 bases short, with 15 bases between. Here the CDR3 reads CACLKTRSEKLFF. The CDR3 region has the DNA TGTGCCTGTTTAAAGACGCGAAGTGAAAAACTGTTTTTT. Drawing the rest from reference TRBV30 and TRBJ1-4, the complete variable domain is SQTIHQWPATLVQPVGSPLSLECTVEGTSNPNLYWYRQAAGRGLQLLFYSVGIGQISSEVPQNLSASRPQDRQFILSSKKLLLSDSGFYLCACLKTRSEKLFFGSGTQLSVL.

In its sample, this clone ranks as hyperexpanded. This sequence joins TRBV7-9 and TRBJ2-3; possibly TRBD2 for D (5 bases). Germline CDR1 reads SEHNR; CDR2 reads FQNEAQ (reference sequence). Trimming removed 5 bases at V and 2 bases at J, with 17 bases between. The length of the CDR3 is 16 residues. CDR3 residues: CASSPSTTGITDTQYF. CDR3 in DNA: TGTGCCAGCAGCCCTTCCACAACGGGGATCACAGATACGCAGTATTTT.

V usage is TRBV2 and J usage is TRBJ1-4; no reliable D call. The CDR3 totals 14 residues. Germline CDR1 and CDR2: SNHLY and FYNNEI. Trimming left V 5 bases short and J 0 bases short, with 7 bases between. The CDR3 sequence: CASSTETTNEKLFF. The DNA of the CDR3 is TGTGCCAGCAGTACAGAAACAACTAATGAAAAACTGTTTTTT.

The chain employs TRBV14 and TRBJ1-1; D is ambiguous. The germline V and J ends were trimmed by 2 bases and 4 bases, with 11 bases remaining between them. There are 14 residues in the CDR3. In germline, CDR1 is SGHDN, CDR2 FVKESK. CDR3 sequence (DNA): TGTGCCAGCAGCCAACAACCCCGGGTCACTGAAGCTTTCTTT. Protein product: CASSQQPRVTEAFF.

A single count supports this clone. V gene TRBV30 combines with J gene TRBJ2-5; no clear D. The CDR3 sequence is 13 residues long. The germline V gene has CDR1 GTSNPN and CDR2 SVGIG (reference sequence). V gave up 2 bases and J gave up 5 bases, with 12 bases separating them. As DNA, the CDR3 is TGTGCCTGGAGTCGAGGATCGAAGGAGACCCAGTACTTC. As protein: CAWSRGSKETQYF.

This chain uses TRBV5-4 with TRBJ1-2; TRBD1 matches at 8 bases. In germline, CDR1 is SGHNT, CDR2 YYREEE (reference sequence). This CDR3 has 17 amino acids. J was trimmed by 5 bases and V by 3 bases; bases with no gene match: 15. CDR3 nucleotides: TGTGCCAGCAGCTCCCGCGGGCAGGGGGCGCCATCATATGGCTACACCTTC. The encoded protein is CASSSRGQGAPSYGYTF.